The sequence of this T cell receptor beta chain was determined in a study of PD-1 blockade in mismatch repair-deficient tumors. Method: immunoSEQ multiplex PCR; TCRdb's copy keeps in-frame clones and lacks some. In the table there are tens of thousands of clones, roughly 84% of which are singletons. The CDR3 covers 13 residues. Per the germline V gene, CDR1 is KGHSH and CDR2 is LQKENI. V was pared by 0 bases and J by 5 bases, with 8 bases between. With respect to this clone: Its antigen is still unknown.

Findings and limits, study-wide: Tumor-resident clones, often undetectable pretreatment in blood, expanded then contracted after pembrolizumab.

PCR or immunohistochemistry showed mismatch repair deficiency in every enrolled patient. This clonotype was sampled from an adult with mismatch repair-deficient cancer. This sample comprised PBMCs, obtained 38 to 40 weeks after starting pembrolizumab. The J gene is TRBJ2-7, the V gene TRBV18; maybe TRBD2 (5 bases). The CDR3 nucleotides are TGTGCCAGCTCACCACCTAGCGTTGACGAGCAGTACTTC. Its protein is CASSPPSVDEQYF.